This T cell receptor (beta chain) was recovered during a study of CD8 T cells in ankylosing spondylitis (dated 2017 in TCRdb). Describing the broader study: The study set out to find disease-linked TCR variants by profiling T cell receptor beta repertoires in ankylosing spondylitis patients and healthy donors. The full study cohort comprised some 27 ankylosing spondylitis patients and around 100 healthy donors. Samples of peripheral blood were taken, and for ankylosing spondylitis patients, synovial fluid was collected as well. Study-level results and caveats: Some motif variants were previously reported in synovial fluid and blood of reactive arthritis patients, suggesting common disease-initiation mechanisms. Blood from ankylosing spondylitis patients appeared to be characterized by a TCR beta motif made up of about 8 highly homologous amino acid variants. The disease-linked clones showed a CD8+ phenotype and occurred at relatively low frequencies in peripheral blood. Significant enrichment of the disease-linked clones was reported in matched synovial fluid samples from ankylosing spondylitis patients.

Only a few counts were recorded for this clonotype. Its target antigen remains unknown. No qualities accompany the bases; no much larger clone lies one base away. Sequencing relied on an Illumina HiSeq 2500. Quantitative 5'-RACE with molecular barcodes was used to prepare TCR beta libraries. In the paper's pipeline: A new computational method based on a probabilistic model of VDJ rearrangement was used to identify disease-linked TCR variants. The public reads were quality trimmed at Q25 with fastp and then assembled into clones with MiXCR by TCRdb, keeping productive beta chains. Entries are consolidated by CDR3 protein sequence, retaining the most common genes and DNA. The V and J calls and clone size come from TCRdb's table, not from the authors' own analysis. In all, the sample holds 250,000 to 350,000 distinct CDR3 sequences, and approximately 20% of those were seen once. The ten largest clones take up roughly 8% of the sample.

This clonotype was obtained from a male donor with ankylosing spondylitis or in good health (not recorded which). The sample comprised blood, either unsorted or a sorted T cell fraction (not recorded which).

CDR3 sequence: CSAPGGHGYTF. The sequenced DNA: TGCAGTGCCCCAGGGGGGCACGGCTACACCTTC. The chain was built from TRBV20-1 and TRBJ1-2; 7 bases in the junction line up with TRBD1. Here V drops 6 bases and J drops 8 bases, and the junction holds 6 bases not matched to any gene. From the germline V gene (reference sequence), CDR1 is DFQATT and CDR2 is SNEGSKA. The CDR3 starts with the cysteine, ends with the phenylalanine, and has 11 residues. Of all the DNA, just the CDR3 is kept, 33 bases in frame from base 1.